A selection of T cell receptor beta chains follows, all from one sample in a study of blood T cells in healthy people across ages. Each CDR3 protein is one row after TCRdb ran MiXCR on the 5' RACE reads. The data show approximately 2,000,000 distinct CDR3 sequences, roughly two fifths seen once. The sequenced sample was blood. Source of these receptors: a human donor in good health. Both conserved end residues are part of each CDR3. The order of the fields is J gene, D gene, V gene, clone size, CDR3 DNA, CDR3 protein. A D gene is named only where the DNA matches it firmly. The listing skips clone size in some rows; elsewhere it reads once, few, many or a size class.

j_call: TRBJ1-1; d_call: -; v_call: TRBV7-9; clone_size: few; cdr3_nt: TGTGCCAGCAGCCAGCAAGGGACGGTGAACACTGAAGCTTTCTTT; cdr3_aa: CASSQQGTVNTEAFF
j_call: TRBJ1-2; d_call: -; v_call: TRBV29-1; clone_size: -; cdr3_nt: TGCAGCGCCCAGGGAGGGCAGGGCTACACCTTC; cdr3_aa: CSAQGGQGYTF
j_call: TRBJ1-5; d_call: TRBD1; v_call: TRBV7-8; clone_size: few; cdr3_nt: TGTGCCAGCAGCACAGAGACAGGGGTTAATCAGCCCCAGCATTTT; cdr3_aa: CASSTETGVNQPQHF
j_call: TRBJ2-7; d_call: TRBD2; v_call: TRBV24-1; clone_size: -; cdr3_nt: TGTGCCACCAGTGACACCCGCGGGGGAACCTCCTACGAGCAGTACTTC; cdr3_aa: CATSDTRGGTSYEQYF
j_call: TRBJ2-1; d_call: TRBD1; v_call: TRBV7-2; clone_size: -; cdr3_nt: TGTGCCAGCAGCTTAGGGGACAGGTTTTTCGATGAGCAGTTCTTC; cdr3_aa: CASSLGDRFFDEQFF
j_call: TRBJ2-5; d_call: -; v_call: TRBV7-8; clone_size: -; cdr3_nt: TGTGCCAGCAGCTTAGGGGTCGGAGGAGAGACCCAGTACTTC; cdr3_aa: CASSLGVGGETQYF
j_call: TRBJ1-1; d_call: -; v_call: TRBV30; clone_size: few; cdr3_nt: TGTGCCTGGAGTATTGGGGTTGACACTGAAGCTTTCTTT; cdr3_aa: CAWSIGVDTEAFF
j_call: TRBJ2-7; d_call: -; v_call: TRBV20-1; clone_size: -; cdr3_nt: TGCAGTGCTAGAACAGCGAATTCCTACGAGCAGTACTTC; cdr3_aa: CSARTANSYEQYF
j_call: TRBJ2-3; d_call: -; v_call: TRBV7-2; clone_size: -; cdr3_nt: TGTGCCAGCAGCTTATTCGGGCCCGCCACAGATGGTACGCAGTATTTT; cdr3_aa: CASSLFGPATDGTQYF
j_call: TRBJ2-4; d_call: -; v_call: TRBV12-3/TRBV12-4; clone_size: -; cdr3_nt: TGTGCCAGCAGTTTAGCTGGGACTTCCATGGGGAACAAAAACATTCAGTACTTC; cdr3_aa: CASSLAGTSMGNKNIQYF
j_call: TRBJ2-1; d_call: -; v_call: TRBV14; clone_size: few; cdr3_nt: TGTGCCAGCAGCCCGCTCGGGGGGCCGAATAATGAGCAGTTCTTC; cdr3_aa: CASSPLGGPNNEQFF
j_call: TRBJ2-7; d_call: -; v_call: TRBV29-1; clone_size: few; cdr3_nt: TGCAGCGTGGGACACCAGCCCTACGAGCAGTACTTC; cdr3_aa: CSVGHQPYEQYF